The clone carrying this TCR beta chain occurred once. The CDR3 consists of 15 residues. Trimming took 2 bases from V and 8 from J, leaving 15 bases between them. Germline V lookup: CDR1 LNHDA, CDR2 SQIVND (reference sequence). TCRdb's copy holds only in-frame clones and misses some; the assay was immunoSEQ multiplex PCR. The table has 150,000 or so clones, over 85% seen once. This sample was included in a study of T cell responses to AZD1222 COVID-19 vaccine. The chain combines TRBV19 with TRBJ1-4; D call uncertain. The TCR originated in an adult in good health. This sample comprised peripheral blood, obtained on day 0 of AZD1222 vaccination. The CDR3 DNA sequence: TGTGCCAGTAGTATAATGGTTGGCGGGAGGGAAAAACTGTTTTTT. Protein product: CASSIMVGGREKLFF.